Sequencing of this TCR beta chain was carried out in a study of blood T cell repertoires in COVID-19. The wider study: Whether acute or convalescent, the COVID-19 samples came from the United States, Italy and Spain. From T cells, B-cell-depleted T cells, or PBMCs came the material, which was cDNA or gDNA.

Produced via immunoSEQ multiplex PCR; TCRdb's table is partial and in-frame only. In the table there are hundreds of thousands of clones, about 85% of which are singletons. The CDR3 has 15 residues. Trimming cost V 5 bases and J 6 bases, with 19 bases left between them. CDR1 and CDR2 (germline): SEHNR, FQNEAQ (reference sequence). The chain joins TRBV7-9 to TRBJ1-1; D gene uncertain. This TCR came from a woman aged 18-29 years who had recovered from COVID-19. Sequencing input: peripheral blood. In DNA, the CDR3 is TGTGCCAGCAGCCAGGCTTGGGAGGGTGGCTCTGAAGCTTTCTTT. Protein product: CASSQAWEGGSEAFF.